This section outlines one T cell receptor (beta chain) sequence together with its context. The data are from a study of identical twins. Unique molecular identifiers were in the cDNA, with template-switch universal primer binding. One entry per CDR3 protein, called by TCRdb with MiXCR from the 5' RACE reads. The sample has some 500,000 distinct CDR3 sequences; about 14% are singletons. Germline V lookup: CDR1 MNHEY, CDR2 SVGAGI. Trimming took 0 bases from V and 2 from J, leaving 13 bases between them. This CDR3 is built from 16 residues. The same data also contributed to another study, on yellow fever vaccine responses in identical twins.

The sequenced sample was CD4+ T cells sorted from blood. The TCR sequence derives from a woman between 18 and 29 years old in good health. The J gene is TRBJ2-5, the V gene TRBV6-5; possible D gene TRBD2, 5 bases. The CDR3 is CASSYSKAGGQETQYF. CDR3 DNA: TGTGCCAGCAGTTACTCGAAGGCAGGAGGACAAGAGACCCAGTACTTC.